This T cell receptor beta chain emerged from a study of OX40 agonist ivuxolimab in advanced cancers. Whole-study findings and limits: Blood T cells, both CD4+ and CD8+, expanded clonally by week 6 at 0.1 to 3.0 mg/kg.

V was shortened by 1 base and J by 5 bases, with 11 bases between the two germline ends. The germline CDR1 and CDR2 sequences are WSHSY and SAAADI. The CDR3 has 15 residues. Details on this clone: Its cognate antigen is unknown.

The table came from immunoSEQ multiplex PCR; TCRdb's copy has only in-frame clones and leaves some out. The sample consists of 30,000 to 35,000 clones, 85% to 95% of them appearing once. The sequences come from CD4+ or CD8+ T cells sorted from blood, collected in a trial of the OX40 agonist ivuxolimab. This sequence was found in an adult with an advanced solid tumor such as melanoma, head and neck, liver or kidney cancer. The rearrangement uses TRBV10-2 and TRBJ1-4; D unclear. The CDR3 DNA is TGCGCCAGCAGTGAGTTTATAGGGATGAATGAAAAACTGTTTTTT. Translation: CASSEFIGMNEKLFF.